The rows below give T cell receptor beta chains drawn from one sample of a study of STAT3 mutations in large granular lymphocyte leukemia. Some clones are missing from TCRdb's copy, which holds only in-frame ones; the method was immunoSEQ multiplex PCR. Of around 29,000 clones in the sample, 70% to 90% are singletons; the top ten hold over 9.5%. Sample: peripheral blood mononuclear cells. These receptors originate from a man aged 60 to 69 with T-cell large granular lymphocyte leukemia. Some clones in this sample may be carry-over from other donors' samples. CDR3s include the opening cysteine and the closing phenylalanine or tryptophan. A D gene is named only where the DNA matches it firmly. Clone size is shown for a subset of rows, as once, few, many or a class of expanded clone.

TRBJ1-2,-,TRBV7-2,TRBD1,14,TGTGCCAGCAGCCCCGTCGGACAGGGTCGCGGCTACACCTTC,CASSPVGQGRGYTF
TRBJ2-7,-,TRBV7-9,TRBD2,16,TGTGCCAGCAGCAATCTACCAAGCGGGGACTCTGGCGAGCAGTACTTC,CASSNLPSGDSGEQYF
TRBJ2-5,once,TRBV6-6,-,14,TGTGCCAGCAGCCCTTTAACTAGGGGAGAGACCCAGTACTTC,CASSPLTRGETQYF
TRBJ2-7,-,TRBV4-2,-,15,TGTGCCAGCAGCCAAGATAAGGCGGGATCCTACGAGCAGTACTTC,CASSQDKAGSYEQYF
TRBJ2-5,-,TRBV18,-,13,TGTGCCAGCTCACGGACAGCACAAGAGACCCAGTACTTC,CASSRTAQETQYF
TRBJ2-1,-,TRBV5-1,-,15,TGCGCCAGCAGCCTACAGGGTAAATCGCTCAATGAGCAGTTCTTC,CASSLQGKSLNEQFF
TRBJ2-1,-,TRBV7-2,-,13,TGTGCCAGCACGATCGAACCGGACAATGAGCAGTTCTTC,CASTIEPDNEQFF
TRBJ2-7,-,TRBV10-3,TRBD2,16,TGTGCCATCAGTGAGGTTGGTAGCCGGGGGGTGGGAGAGCAGTACTTC,CAISEVGSRGVGEQYF
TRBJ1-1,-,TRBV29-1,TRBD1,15,TGCAGCGTTATGACAGGGGGATACATGAACACTGAAGCTTTCTTT,CSVMTGGYMNTEAFF
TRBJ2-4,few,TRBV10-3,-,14,TGTGCCATCAGTGAGTCGTTGGTGGAAAACATTCAGTACTTC,CAISESLVENIQYF
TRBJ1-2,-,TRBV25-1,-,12,TGTGCCAGCAGGGAGGCAAACTATGGCTACACCTTC,CASREANYGYTF
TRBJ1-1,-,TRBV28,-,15,TGTGCCAGCAGTTCTCCCGGGACACCCCCCTTAAAAGCTTTCTTT,CASSSPGTPPLKAFF
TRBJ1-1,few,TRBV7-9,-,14,TGTGCCAGCAGCAACAGGGAGTTAAACACTGAAGCTTTCTTT,CASSNRELNTEAFF
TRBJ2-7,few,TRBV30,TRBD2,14,TGTGCCTGCCTCCTAGCGGGAGGATCCTACGAGCAGTACTTC,CACLLAGGSYEQYF
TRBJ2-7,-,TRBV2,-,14,TGTGCCAGCAGGCCCCAGGGGACTTCCTACGAGCAGTACTTC,CASRPQGTSYEQYF
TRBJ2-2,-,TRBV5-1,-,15,TGCGCCAGCAGCCCCCGGGCGGACCTCACCGGGGAGCTGTTTTTT,CASSPRADLTGELFF
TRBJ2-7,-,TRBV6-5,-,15,TGTGCCAGCAGCCCCCCGGGCAGGGGTGCCTACGAGCAGTACTTC,CASSPPGRGAYEQYF